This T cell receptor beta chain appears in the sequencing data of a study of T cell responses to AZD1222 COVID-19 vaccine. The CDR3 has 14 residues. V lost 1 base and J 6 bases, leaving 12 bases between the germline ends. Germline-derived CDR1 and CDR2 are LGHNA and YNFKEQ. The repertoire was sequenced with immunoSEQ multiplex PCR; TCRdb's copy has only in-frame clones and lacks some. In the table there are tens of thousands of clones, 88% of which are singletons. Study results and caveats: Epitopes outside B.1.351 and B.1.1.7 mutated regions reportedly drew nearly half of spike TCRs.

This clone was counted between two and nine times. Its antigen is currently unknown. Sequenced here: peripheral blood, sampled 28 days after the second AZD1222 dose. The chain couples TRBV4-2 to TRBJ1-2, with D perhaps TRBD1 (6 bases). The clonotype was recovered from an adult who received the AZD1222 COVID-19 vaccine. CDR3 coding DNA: TGTGCCAGCAGCCAAGTTGCGACAGGTCATGGCTACACCTTC. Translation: CASSQVATGHGYTF.